This is a list of T cell receptor beta chains from one sample in a study of human T cells and chemical hapten exposure. TCRdb called the RACE reads again in MiXCR, with one record for every CDR3 protein. The sample comprises 85,000 to 100,000 distinct CDR3 sequences, approximately 11% of which are singletons, and 3.1% rests with the top ten. The specimen comprised whole blood, sampled in connection with sensitization to the hapten diphenylcyclopropenone (DPC). These receptors originate from a woman aged 55-70 years with alopecia areata. Some clones in this sample may be carry-over from other donors' samples. CDR3s include the opening cysteine and the closing phenylalanine or tryptophan.

V gene,J gene,CDR3 protein
TRBV12-3/TRBV12-4,TRBJ2-3,CASSSSSQADTQYF
TRBV28,TRBJ2-1,CASSPFSGDFNEQFF
TRBV12-3/TRBV12-4,TRBJ1-1,CASSTGQGLMAFF
TRBV20-1,TRBJ1-2,CSASSPDSYSYGYTF
TRBV6-1,TRBJ2-2,CASRQPPGQNTGELFF
TRBV30,TRBJ2-7,CAWSVLREGEQYF
TRBV12-3/TRBV12-4,TRBJ1-5,CASSLLEGGQPQHF
TRBV29-1,TRBJ1-2,CSVEGGVAYGYTF
TRBV3-1,TRBJ2-2,CASSQGNTGELFF
TRBV19,TRBJ1-5,CASTAGGFNQPQHF
TRBV7-6,TRBJ1-5,CASSSHRDSNQPQHF
TRBV5-5,TRBJ2-6,CASSLDISGANVLTF
TRBV7-2,TRBJ2-7,CASSYRLAGRIGVPYEQYF
TRBV29-1,TRBJ2-3,CSVARVVGTDTQYF
TRBV9,TRBJ2-3,CASSVAGIVGGTQYF
TRBV28,TRBJ1-2,CASSKANYGYTF
TRBV18,TRBJ2-5,CASSPVRGLAKETQYF
TRBV7-8,TRBJ1-1,CASSLVDRGATTEAFF
TRBV18,TRBJ1-2,CASSPEGEGGYTF
TRBV7-9,TRBJ1-1,CATEDWPGNTEAFF
TRBV29-1,TRBJ1-2,CSVGGQGDYGYTF
TRBV20-1,TRBJ2-2,CSARVGLGHTGELFF
TRBV7-9,TRBJ2-7,CASRDSGGSEQYF
TRBV27,TRBJ1-5,CASSLFALGGGQPQHF
TRBV28,TRBJ1-4,CASSLLDQEDEKLFF
TRBV7-2,TRBJ2-1,CASSLLVDSYNEQFF
TRBV7-9,TRBJ2-7,CASSLRDRGHEQYF
TRBV3-1,TRBJ2-1,CASSPPRSGIFNEQFF
TRBV5-1,TRBJ1-1,CASSFSGGTNTEAFF
TRBV19,TRBJ2-2,CATRNTGELFF
TRBV6-6,TRBJ1-2,CASSQGQGSYGYTF
TRBV7-9,TRBJ2-3,CASTSLGGRWTTDTQYF
TRBV5-4,TRBJ2-5,CASSFGRAQETQYF
TRBV14,TRBJ2-1,CASSSGGYGEYNEQFF
TRBV3-1,TRBJ2-1,CASSQEPVRAYSYNEQFF
TRBV5-1,TRBJ2-3,CASNLRAGGQDTQYF
TRBV5-5,TRBJ1-6,CASSRGDRGHVNSPLHF
TRBV18,TRBJ1-5,CASSPGQGTIKPQHF